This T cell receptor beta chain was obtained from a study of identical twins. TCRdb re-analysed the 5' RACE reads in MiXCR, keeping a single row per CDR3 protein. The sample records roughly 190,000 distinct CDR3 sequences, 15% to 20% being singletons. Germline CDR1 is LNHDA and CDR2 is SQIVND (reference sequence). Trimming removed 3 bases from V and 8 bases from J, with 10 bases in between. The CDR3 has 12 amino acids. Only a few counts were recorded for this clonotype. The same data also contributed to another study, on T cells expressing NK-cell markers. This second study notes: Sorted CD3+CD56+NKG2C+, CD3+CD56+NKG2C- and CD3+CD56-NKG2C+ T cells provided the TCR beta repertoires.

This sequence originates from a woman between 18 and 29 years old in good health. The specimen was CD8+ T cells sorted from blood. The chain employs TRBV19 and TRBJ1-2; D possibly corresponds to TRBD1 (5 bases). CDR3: CASSMGTRGYTF. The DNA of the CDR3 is TGTGCCAGTAGTATGGGGACGCGGGGCTACACCTTC.